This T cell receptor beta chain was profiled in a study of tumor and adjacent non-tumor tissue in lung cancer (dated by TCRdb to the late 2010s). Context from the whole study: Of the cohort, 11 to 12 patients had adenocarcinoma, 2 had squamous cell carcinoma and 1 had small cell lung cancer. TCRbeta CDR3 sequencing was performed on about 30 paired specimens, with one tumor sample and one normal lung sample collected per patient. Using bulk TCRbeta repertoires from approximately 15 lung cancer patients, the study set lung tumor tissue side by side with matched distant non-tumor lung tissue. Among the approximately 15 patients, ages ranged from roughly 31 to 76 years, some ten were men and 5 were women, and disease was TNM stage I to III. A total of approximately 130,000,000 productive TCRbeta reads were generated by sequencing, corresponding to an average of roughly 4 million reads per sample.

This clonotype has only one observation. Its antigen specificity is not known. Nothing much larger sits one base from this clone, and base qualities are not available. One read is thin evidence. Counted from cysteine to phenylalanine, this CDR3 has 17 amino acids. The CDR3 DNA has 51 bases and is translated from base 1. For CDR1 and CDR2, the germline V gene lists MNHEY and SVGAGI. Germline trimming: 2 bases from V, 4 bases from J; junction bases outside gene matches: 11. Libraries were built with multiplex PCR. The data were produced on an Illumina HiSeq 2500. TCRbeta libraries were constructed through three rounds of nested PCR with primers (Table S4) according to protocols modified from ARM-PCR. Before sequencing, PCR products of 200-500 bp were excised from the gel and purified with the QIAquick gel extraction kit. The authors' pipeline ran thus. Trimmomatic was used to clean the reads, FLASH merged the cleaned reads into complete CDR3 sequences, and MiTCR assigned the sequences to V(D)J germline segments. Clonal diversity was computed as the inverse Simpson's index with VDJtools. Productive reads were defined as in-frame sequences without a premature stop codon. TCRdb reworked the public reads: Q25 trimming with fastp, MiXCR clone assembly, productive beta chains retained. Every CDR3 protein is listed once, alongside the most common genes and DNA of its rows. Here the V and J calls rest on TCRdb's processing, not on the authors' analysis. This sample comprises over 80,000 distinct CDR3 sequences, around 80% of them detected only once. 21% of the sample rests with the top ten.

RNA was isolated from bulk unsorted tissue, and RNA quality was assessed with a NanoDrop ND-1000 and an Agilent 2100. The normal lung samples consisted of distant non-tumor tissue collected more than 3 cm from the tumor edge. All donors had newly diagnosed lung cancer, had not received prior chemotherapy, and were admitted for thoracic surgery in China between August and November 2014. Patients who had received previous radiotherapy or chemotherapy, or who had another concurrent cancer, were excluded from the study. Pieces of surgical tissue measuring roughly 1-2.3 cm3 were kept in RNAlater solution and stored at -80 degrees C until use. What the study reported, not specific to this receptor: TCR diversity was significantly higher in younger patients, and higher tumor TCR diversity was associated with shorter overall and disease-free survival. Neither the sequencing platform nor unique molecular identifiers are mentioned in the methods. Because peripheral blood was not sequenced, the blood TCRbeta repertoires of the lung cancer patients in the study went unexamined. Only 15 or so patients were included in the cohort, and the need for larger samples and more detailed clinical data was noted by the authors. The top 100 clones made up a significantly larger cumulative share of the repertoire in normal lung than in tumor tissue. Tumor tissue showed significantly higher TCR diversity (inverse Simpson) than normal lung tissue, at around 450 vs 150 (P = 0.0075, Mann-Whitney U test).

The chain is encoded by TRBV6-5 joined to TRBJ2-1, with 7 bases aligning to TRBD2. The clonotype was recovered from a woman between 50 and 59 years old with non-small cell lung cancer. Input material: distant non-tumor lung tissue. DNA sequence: TGTGCCAGCAGTTACGTGAGCGGGATGGCGCTATACAATGAGCAGTTCTTC. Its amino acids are CASSYVSGMALYNEQFF.